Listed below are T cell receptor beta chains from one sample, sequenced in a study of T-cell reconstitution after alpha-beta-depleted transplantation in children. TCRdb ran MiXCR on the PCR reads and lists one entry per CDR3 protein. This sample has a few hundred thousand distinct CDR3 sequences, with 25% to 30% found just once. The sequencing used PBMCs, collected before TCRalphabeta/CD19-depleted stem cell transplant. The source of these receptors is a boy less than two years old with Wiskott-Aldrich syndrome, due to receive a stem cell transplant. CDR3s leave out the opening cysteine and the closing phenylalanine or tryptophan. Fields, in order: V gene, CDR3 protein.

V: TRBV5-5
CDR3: ASSLAWNPGAYEQY

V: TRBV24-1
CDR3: ATSPGLAGGEQF

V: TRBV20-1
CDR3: SAPGRRYNEQF

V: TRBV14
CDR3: ASSQGLGDTQY

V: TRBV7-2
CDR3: ASSFQSSGGQPQH

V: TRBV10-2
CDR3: ASSEKETQY

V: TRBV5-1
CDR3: ASSPGTGRNVGYT

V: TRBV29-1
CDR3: STLAGAGYEQF

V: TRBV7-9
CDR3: ASSGDLENEQY

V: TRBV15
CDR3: ATGRNTEAF

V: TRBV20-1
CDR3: SARDVAGARTEQY

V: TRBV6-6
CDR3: ASSGQYEQY

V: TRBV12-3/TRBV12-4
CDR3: ATGLAGVYNEQF

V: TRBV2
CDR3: ASSGQSRSYEQY

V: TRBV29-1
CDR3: SVVNTPSANTEAF

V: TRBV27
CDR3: ASSLLLGTSGSNEQF

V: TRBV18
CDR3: ASSLSGGDGYT

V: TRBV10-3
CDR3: VTRGEHEQY

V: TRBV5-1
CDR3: ASSFGHYHTDTQY

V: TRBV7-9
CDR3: ASSFGSEQY

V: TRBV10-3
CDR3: AISEDPPDNEQF

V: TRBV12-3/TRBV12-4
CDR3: ASGQGDEQY

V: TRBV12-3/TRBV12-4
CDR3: ASTGASYEQY

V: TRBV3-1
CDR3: ASSQRGQGNTEAF

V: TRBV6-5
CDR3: ASSSGTGFYEQY

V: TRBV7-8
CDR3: ASSLKWGGRSTEAF

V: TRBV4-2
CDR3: ASSQDQGAKTQY

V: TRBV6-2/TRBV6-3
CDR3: ASSYGDREDYGYT

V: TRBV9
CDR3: ASSFHPGGTGGDTQY

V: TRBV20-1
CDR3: SARVLGGLNSNQPQH

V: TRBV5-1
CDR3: ASSGGTARTNEKLF

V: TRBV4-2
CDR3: ASSLTGTSSNNEQF

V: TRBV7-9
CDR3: ASGYTSYEQY

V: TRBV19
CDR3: ASRAHSNQPQH

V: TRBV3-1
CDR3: ASSQVGRTEAF

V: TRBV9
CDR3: ASSTGGRRGETQY

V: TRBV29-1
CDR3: SAEVYYEQY

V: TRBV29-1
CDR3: SVTIRGGEKLF

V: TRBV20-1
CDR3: CAGFGHNEKLF

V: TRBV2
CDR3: ASRWLAGQAF

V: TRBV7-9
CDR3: ASSLEIAGGDEQF

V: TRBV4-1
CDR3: ASSQDWVPGPLGRTDTQY

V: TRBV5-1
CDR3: ASSSGLAGLTYNEQF

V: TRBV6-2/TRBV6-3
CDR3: ASSYPRNSYNEQF

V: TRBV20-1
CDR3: SAREGGSSYEQY